These T cell receptor beta chains were read from a single sample in a study of T cell responses to AZD1222 COVID-19 vaccine. Method: immunoSEQ multiplex PCR; TCRdb's copy keeps in-frame clones and lacks some. Among about 78,000 clones listed, about nine tenths were seen once. The sample here was peripheral blood, taken 28 days after the second AZD1222 dose. The receptor set was obtained from an adult who received the AZD1222 COVID-19 vaccine. Each CDR3 is given without its conserved first and last residue.

>TRBJ1-2|TRBV5-1
ASSLEPGGYT
>TRBJ2-7|TRBV5-8
ASSLETVVGTYEQY
>TRBJ2-2|TRBV5-8
ASSLGTVVTGELF
>TRBJ1-2|TRBV7-9
ASSPLGQIYGYT
>TRBJ1-2|TRBV6-5
ASFHRGQNGYT
>TRBJ1-4|TRBV7-2
ASSLPTGGSGEKLF
>TRBJ1-6|TRBV2
ASDLQGRNNSPLH
>TRBJ1-2|TRBV7-8
ASSLELGTHGYT
>TRBJ2-3|TRBV7-8
ASSLKAGNAGDTQY
>TRBJ1-2|TRBV12-3/TRBV12-4
ASSGRRWDGYT